A single sample gave rise to the 28 T cell receptor beta chains below, sequenced in a study of control samples from healthy donors and cancer patients. TCRdb keeps only in-frame clones here, not all; method: immunoSEQ multiplex PCR. Of about 130,000 clones listed, 87% are singletons. The sequenced sample was blood. These receptors were obtained from a man between 18 and 35 years old in good health.

The J gene is TRBJ1-4, the V gene TRBV7-2; a possible D gene is TRBD1 (5 bases). The germline V and J ends were trimmed by 3 bases and 7 bases, with 15 bases remaining between them. Germline values: CDR1 SGHTA, CDR2 FQGNSA. The CDR3 extends over 15 amino acids. The CDR3 DNA is TGTGCCAGCAGCTTGGGCAAAGGGGTGGCTGAAAAACTGTTTTTT. The encoded protein is CASSLGKGVAEKLFF.

The table lists this clone with a count of one. The V gene is TRBV7-2, the J gene TRBJ2-3, with 14 bases matching TRBD2. Germline CDR1 reads SGHTA; CDR2 reads FQGNSA. With 1 base clipped from V and 1 base from J, the junction kept 4 bases outside the gene matches. This CDR3 is built from 18 residues. The CDR3 region is CASSLGPGLAGGTDTQYF. The CDR3 DNA sequence: TGTGCCAGCAGCTTAGGGCCGGGACTAGCGGGAGGCACAGATACGCAGTATTTT.

V and J are TRBV19 and TRBJ1-3; TRBD1 is a possible D gene (6 bases). Germline CDR1 reads LNHDA; CDR2 reads SQIVND (reference sequence). V shed 10 bases and J shed 0 bases, with 16 bases lying between them. The CDR3 runs to 15 residues. DNA for the CDR3: TGTGCCACATCACAGGGAAGTACCTCTGGAAACACCATATATTTT. This gives the protein CATSQGSTSGNTIYF.

V gene TRBV9 combines with J gene TRBJ2-3; D is uncertain. The CDR3 has 15 amino acids. Germline CDR1 is SGDLS and CDR2 is YYNGEE. Trimming took off 0 bases at V and 2 bases at J, with 10 bases between the two ends. The CDR3 bases are TGTGCCAGCAGCGTAGGGCAAACGTTCACAGATACGCAGTATTTT. Amino acid sequence: CASSVGQTFTDTQYF.

The chain is built from TRBV4-3 and TRBJ2-3; 7 bases line up with TRBD1. The V gene end was trimmed by 4 bases and the J gene end by 3 bases; junction bases not matched to a gene: 10. This CDR3 is built from 16 residues. Germline V CDR1 and CDR2: LGHNA, YSLEER. In DNA form, the CDR3 reads TGCGCCAGCAGCCGGCTGGGACAGATCCGAACAGATACGCAGTATTTT. Encoded protein: CASSRLGQIRTDTQYF.

V gene TRBV2 combines with J gene TRBJ2-7; the match to TRBD2 covers 9 bases. Losses at the gene ends were 2 bases for V and 7 bases for J; bases not matched to a gene: 6. This CDR3 has 14 residues. Germline CDR1 SNHLY, CDR2 FYNNEI. The CDR3 sequence is CASSERLRGGEQYF. The CDR3 nucleotides are TGTGCCAGCAGTGAACGCCTGCGGGGGGGAGAGCAGTACTTC.

The chain couples TRBV19 to TRBJ1-5; D perhaps matches TRBD1 (5 bases). The germline V gene has CDR1 LNHDA and CDR2 SQIVND (reference sequence). CDR3 length: 15 amino acids. V was shortened by 4 bases and J by 5 bases, with 15 bases between the two germline ends. The CDR3 loop is CASSKGPQGYQPQHF. As DNA, the CDR3 is TGTGCCAGTAGTAAAGGCCCCCAGGGCTATCAGCCCCAGCATTTT.

The chain links TRBV7-2 to TRBJ2-2; D gene ambiguous. Germline values: CDR1 SGHTA, CDR2 FQGNSA. V lost 5 bases, J lost 5 bases, and 18 bases lay in between. The CDR3 is 16 residues long. CDR3 amino acids: CASSPRPGRLTGELFF. The CDR3 DNA reads TGTGCCAGCAGCCCCCGCCCAGGAAGGTTGACCGGGGAGCTGTTTTTT.

This clone was seen only a few times. V usage is TRBV6-2 or TRBV6-3 and J usage is TRBJ1-1; 7 positions match TRBD1. The CDR3 sequence is 18 residues long. Germline trimming cut 2 bases from V and 6 bases from J; bases unmatched to any gene: 18. The germline gives CDR1 MNHEY, CDR2 SVGEGT. The CDR3 nucleotides are TGTGCCAGCAGTTACGACCCGACAGGGTTGTGGGAAATCTCTGAAGCTTTCTTT. This sequence encodes CASSYDPTGLWEISEAFF.

The V call is TRBV20-1, the J call TRBJ2-2; no clear D gene. CDR1 and CDR2 from the germline V gene are DFQATT and SNEGSKA (reference sequence). V was clipped by 3 bases and J by 5 bases, with 10 bases between them. This CDR3 region has 13 residues. The CDR3 coding sequence is TGCAGTGCTAGTTCGTGGGGTACCGGGGAGCTGTTTTTT. This sequence encodes CSASSWGTGELFF.

V is TRBV7-2 and J is TRBJ2-1; 9 nucleotides match TRBD2. CDR3 size: 15 residues. Germline V gives CDR1 SGHTA, CDR2 FQGNSA. V was clipped by 6 bases and J by 6 bases; unmatched bases: 9. The CDR3: CASSSAGGRANEQFF. CDR3 DNA sequence: TGTGCCAGCAGTTCGGCTGGCGGGAGGGCCAATGAGCAGTTCTTC.

The chain is built from TRBV19 and TRBJ2-3; no reliable D call. Germline CDR1 reads LNHDA; CDR2 reads SQIVND (reference sequence). Between the trimmed V and J ends, which lost 5 bases and 2 bases, there was a span of 8 bases. The length of the CDR3 is 13 residues. The CDR3: CASSPRVTDTQYF. Written as DNA, the CDR3 is TGTGCCAGTAGTCCTCGGGTCACAGATACGCAGTATTTT.

The CDR3 nucleotides are TGTGCCAGCAGCTTAAAAGGGGGTCCGTACTACGAGCAGTACTTC. Translating gives CASSLKGGPYYEQYF. J is TRBJ2-7 and V is TRBV7-3, with D perhaps matching TRBD1 (6 bases). The V and J ends lost 1 base and 3 bases respectively, with 13 bases between them. This CDR3 has 15 residues. The germline V gene has CDR1 SGHTA and CDR2 FQGTGA. Using reference TRBV7-3 and TRBJ2-7 for the parts outside the CDR3, the full variable domain is GAGVSQTPSNKVTEKGKYVELRCDPISGHTALYWYRQSLGQGPEFLIYFQGTGAADDSGLPNDRFFAVRPEGSVSTLKIQRTERGDSAVYLCASSLKGGPYYEQYFGPGTRLTVT.

A single count supports this clone. This chain links TRBV7-8 with TRBJ2-7; possible D gene TRBD2, 5 bases. The CDR3 has 17 residues. Germline V lookup: CDR1 SGHVS, CDR2 FQNEAQ. V was trimmed by 1 base and J by 0 bases, leaving 16 bases between them. DNA for the CDR3: TGTGCCAGCAGCTTAGTATTGGGAGTAGCATTCTCCTACGAGCAGTACTTC. Residues: CASSLVLGVAFSYEQYF.

The chain joins TRBV19 to TRBJ2-3; TRBD2 matches at 9 bases. Germline trimming cut 10 bases from V and 2 bases from J; bases unmatched to any gene: 10. CDR1 is LNHDA, CDR2 SQIVND, per germline (reference sequence). The CDR3 is 15 amino acids. CDR3: CATRSTSGFTDTQYF. The CDR3 nucleotides are TGTGCCACCCGATCGACTAGCGGATTCACAGATACGCAGTATTTT.

The chain recombines TRBV24-1 with TRBJ2-2, with 8 positions matching TRBD1. The CDR3 is made up of 13 amino acids. Per the germline V gene, CDR1 is KGHDR and CDR2 is SFDVKD. The J segment lost 7 bases and the V segment lost 10 bases, leaving 7 bases of the junction unmatched. CDR3 residues: CATGTGIGGELFF. CDR3 in DNA: TGTGCCACGGGGACAGGAATAGGCGGGGAGCTGTTTTTT.

The chain couples TRBV19 to TRBJ2-3; D possibly matches TRBD1 or TRBD2 (6 bases each). The germline V gene encodes CDR1 LNHDA and CDR2 SQIVND (reference sequence). CDR3 length equals 18 residues. V lost 4 bases to trimming and J lost 0 bases, with 20 bases between them. CDR3 sequence reads: CASSRGAPKGLSTDTQYF. The CDR3 nucleotides are TGTGCCAGTAGTAGGGGGGCCCCCAAGGGACTCAGCACAGATACGCAGTATTTT.

Note on this clone: The sample carries other DNA sequences with the same CDR3. In nucleotides, the CDR3 is TGTGCCTGGGCGGGACAGCCGAACACTGAAGCTTTCTTT. Translating it yields CAWAGQPNTEAFF. This rearrangement joins TRBV30 to TRBJ1-1; the match to TRBD1 covers 7 bases. V shed 5 bases and J 1 base; nucleotides not matched to a gene: 4. Germline V gene data show CDR1 as GTSNPN and CDR2 as SVGIG (reference sequence). This CDR3 spans 13 amino acids.

This rearrangement joins TRBV29-1 to TRBJ2-3; no reliable D call. Trimming took off 3 bases at V and 2 bases at J, with 9 bases between the two ends. CDR3 length: 13 residues. Per the germline V gene, CDR1 is SQVTM and CDR2 is ANQGSEA. The CDR3 is CSVEGRLTDTQYF. CDR3 in DNA: TGCAGCGTTGAGGGCAGGCTCACAGATACGCAGTATTTT.

The rearrangement links TRBV7-3 to TRBJ2-3; possibly TRBD2 for D (5 bases). From germline, CDR1 is SGHTA and CDR2 FQGTGA. The length of the CDR3 is 15 residues. V shed 1 base and J shed 6 bases, with 14 bases lying between them. CDR3 sequence: CASSLIFGPGDTQYF. CDR3 in DNA: TGTGCCAGCAGCTTAATATTTGGGCCGGGGGATACGCAGTATTTT.

The chain couples TRBV5-1 to TRBJ2-1; 10 nucleotides line up with TRBD2. The CDR3 consists of 17 residues. Germline CDR1 SGHRS, CDR2 YFSETQ. V lost 0 bases to trimming and J lost 4 bases; unmatched junction nucleotides: 7. CDR3 region: CASSLAPSGRVYNEQFF. The CDR3 DNA is TGCGCCAGCAGCTTGGCGCCTAGCGGGAGAGTGTACAATGAGCAGTTCTTC. The variable domain in full, with the rest retrieved from reference TRBV5-1 and TRBJ2-1, is KAGVTQTPRYLIKTRGQQVTLSCSPISGHRSVSWYQQTPGQGLQFLFEYFSETQRNKGNFPGRFSGRQFSNSRSEMNVSTLELGDSALYLCASSLAPSGRVYNEQFFGPGTRLTVL.

The chain is built from TRBV29-1 and TRBJ1-2; 7 bases line up with TRBD1. CDR3 length: 14 residues. V dropped 7 bases and J dropped 2; count of bases not matched to a gene: 10. Looked up from germline, CDR1 is SQVTM and CDR2 is ANQGSEA. CDR3 nucleotides: TGCAGCGCCTGGGACAGACACACGAACTATGGCTACACCTTC. The encoded protein is CSAWDRHTNYGYTF.

This rearrangement joins TRBV20-1 to TRBJ2-6; D uncertain. The CDR3 is made up of 14 amino acids. Germline V lookup: CDR1 DFQATT, CDR2 SNEGSKA (reference sequence). Trimming removed 3 bases at V and 4 bases at J, with 10 bases between. The CDR3 reads CSASQLSGANVLTF. CDR3 in DNA: TGCAGTGCTAGTCAACTTTCGGGGGCCAACGTCCTGACTTTC.

The V gene is TRBV5-1, the J gene TRBJ2-2; 10 nucleotides align to TRBD2. J gave up 5 bases and V 2 bases, and 3 bases lay outside the gene matches. The CDR3 spans 15 residues. From germline, CDR1 is SGHRS and CDR2 YFSETQ. The CDR3 bases are TGCGCCAGCAGCTTTCTAGCGGGAGAAACCGGGGAGCTGTTTTTT. It translates to CASSFLAGETGELFF.

The chain couples TRBV6-5 to TRBJ1-4, with TRBD1 identical over 10 bases. J was trimmed by 10 bases and V by 10 bases; bases with no gene match: 15. The germline gives CDR1 MNHEY, CDR2 SVGAGI. The CDR3 consists of 15 residues. In DNA form, the CDR3 reads TGTGCCACCAGAGCCGGGACAGGGGTCATTGGAAAACTGTTTTTT. Protein sequence: CATRAGTGVIGKLFF.

The gene calls are TRBV19 and TRBJ2-2; tentative D call: TRBD1 (5 bases). Trimming stripped 7 bases from V and 0 bases from J, with 15 bases between. CDR1 is LNHDA and CDR2 is SQIVND in the germline V gene (reference sequence). CDR3 length equals 16 residues. CDR3 residues: CASKQGVHANTGELFF. CDR3 nucleotides: TGTGCCAGTAAACAAGGGGTACACGCGAACACCGGGGAGCTGTTTTTT.

The DNA for the CDR3 is TGCGCCAGCAGTGAGTCTCGGGGGAATGAGCAGTTCTTC. Its translation: CASSESRGNEQFF. V usage is TRBV10-1 and J usage is TRBJ2-1, with D tentatively TRBD2 (6 bases). V gave up 0 bases and J gave up 7 bases, with 7 bases separating them. Germline V gene data show CDR1 as WNHNN and CDR2 as SYGVQD (reference sequence). This CDR3 contains 13 residues.

V and J are TRBV5-6 and TRBJ2-7; 8 bases are a match to TRBD1. Unmatched junction bases numbered 4, after V lost 5 bases and J lost 3 bases. The CDR3 contains 13 residues. Germline CDR1 and CDR2: SGHDT and YYEEEE. The CDR3 DNA reads TGTGCCAGCAGGTATGACAGGGGCTACGAGCAGTACTTC. It specifies CASRYDRGYEQYF.